This T cell receptor (beta chain) was identified in a study of blood T cell repertoires in COVID-19. Here immunoSEQ multiplex PCR was the method, and the copy in TCRdb shows in-frame clones only, minus some. The data show approximately 69,000 clones, under 90% seen once. This CDR3 comprises 14 residues. The V end lost 0 bases, the J end lost 4 bases, and 9 bases lay between the germline ends. Germline CDR1 and CDR2: LGHDT and YNNKEL (reference sequence). This clone was detected only once. Seattle participants joined during active infection and were tracked over time. Material: peripheral blood. V is TRBV3-1 (or the pseudogene TRBV3-2) and J is TRBJ2-5; D is perhaps TRBD2 (7 bases). This clonotype originated in a man in his fifties with COVID-19, enrolled during active disease. CDR3 bases: TGTGCCAGCAGCCAAGAGGGGGGGGCAGAGACCCAGTACTTC. It yields the protein CASSQEGGAETQYF.